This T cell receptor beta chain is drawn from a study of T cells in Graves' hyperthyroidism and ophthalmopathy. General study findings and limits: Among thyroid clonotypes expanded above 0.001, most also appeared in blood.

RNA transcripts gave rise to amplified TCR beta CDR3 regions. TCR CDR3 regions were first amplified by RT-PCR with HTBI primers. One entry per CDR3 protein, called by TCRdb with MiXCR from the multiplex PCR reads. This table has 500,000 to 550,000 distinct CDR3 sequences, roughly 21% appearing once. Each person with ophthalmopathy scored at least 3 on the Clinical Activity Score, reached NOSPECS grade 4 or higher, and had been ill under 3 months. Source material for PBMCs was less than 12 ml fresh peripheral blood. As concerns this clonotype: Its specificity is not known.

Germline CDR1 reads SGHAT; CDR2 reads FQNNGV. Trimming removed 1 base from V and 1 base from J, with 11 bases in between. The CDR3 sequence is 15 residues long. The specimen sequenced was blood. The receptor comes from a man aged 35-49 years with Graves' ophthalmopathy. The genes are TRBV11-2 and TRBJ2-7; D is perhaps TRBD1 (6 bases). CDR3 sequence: CASSLVTGNSYEQYF. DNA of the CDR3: TGTGCCAGCAGCTTAGTGACAGGAAATTCCTACGAGCAGTACTTC.